This TCR delta chain stems from a study of gamma delta lymphoproliferative disorders and STAT genes. Trimming left V 0 bases short and J 4 bases short, with 24 bases between. Looked up from germline, CDR1 is TSWWSYY and CDR2 is QGS. CDR3 length equals 19 residues. TCRdb re-called the multiplex PCR reads using CATT. This table has over 650 delta-chain clones, around 5.1% appearing once. Genomic DNA from isolated PBMCs served as the sequencing template. This rearrangement joins TRDV1 to TRDJ1; possible D gene TRDD3, 6 bases. This sequence originates from a human donor with gamma-delta T-cell large granular lymphocyte leukemia. Sequencing used blood. DNA for the CDR3: TGTGCTCTTGGGGAACTGCGCTTTTTCCCCTCTGGGGATCGCGATAAACTCATCTTT. The encoded protein is CALGELRFFPSGDRDKLIF.